These 32 T cell receptor beta chains share one sample of origin, sequenced in a study of T cells in localized non-small cell lung cancer. The table came from immunoSEQ multiplex PCR; TCRdb's copy has only in-frame clones and leaves some out. The sample has about 2,200 clones; about 20% are singletons. The material sequenced was lung tumor tissue, taken before any cancer treatment. The receptors stem from a man aged 40 to 75 with stage II lung adenocarcinoma.

This clone is classed as medium-sized. The chain employs TRBV6-8 and TRBJ2-6; TRBD1 aligns across 7 bases. CDR1 MNHGY and CDR2 SAAAGT come from the germline V gene. The CDR3 totals 18 residues. Trimming cost V 0 bases and J 1 base; bases outside gene matches: 6. The DNA of the CDR3 is TGTGCCAGCAGTTACTCCGGGACAGTCTCATCTGGGGCCAACGTCCTGACTTTC. Translating gives CASSYSGTVSSGANVLTF.

This chain links TRBV28 with TRBJ2-2; D is uncertain. Germline V gene data show CDR1 as MDHEN and CDR2 as SYDVKM. The V end was cut by 5 bases, the J end by 5 bases, with 12 bases between. The CDR3 is made up of 14 amino acids. Here the CDR3 reads CASSPGLLTGELFF. CDR3 coding DNA: TGTGCCAGCAGTCCGGGCCTTTTGACCGGGGAGCTGTTTTTT.

The chain employs TRBV7-2 and TRBJ1-1; weak D call: TRBD1 (5 bases). V was pared by 5 bases and J by 2 bases, with 9 bases between. The CDR3 is made up of 13 amino acids. The germline gives CDR1 SGHTA, CDR2 FQGNSA. The CDR3 coding sequence is TGTGCCAGCAGCGGGACCTACAACACTGAAGCTTTCTTT. Its translation: CASSGTYNTEAFF.

Only a few counts were recorded for this clone. J is TRBJ2-5 and V is TRBV11-3; 13 bases line up with TRBD2. The CDR3 runs 14 residues. Germline-derived CDR1 and CDR2 are SGHNT and YENEEA. The J segment lost 13 bases and the V segment lost 1 base, leaving 6 bases of the junction unmatched. In DNA form, the CDR3 reads TGTGCCAGCAGCTTAGGGACTAGCGGGGGCCCGGGGTACTTC. Its protein is CASSLGTSGGPGYF. Together with reference TRBV11-3 and TRBJ2-5, the CDR3 gives the full variable domain: EAGVVQSPRYKIIEKKQPVAFWCNPISGHNTLYWYLQNLGQGPELLIRYENEEAVDDSQLPKDRFSAERLKGVDSTLKIQPAELGDSAVYLCASSLGTSGGPGYFGPGTRLLVL.

The V gene is TRBV11-3, the J gene TRBJ2-7, with 8 bases lining up with TRBD2. J lost 1 base, V lost 5 bases, and 4 bases had no gene match. Germline V gene data show CDR1 as SGHNT and CDR2 as YENEEA. The CDR3 is 14 residues long. CDR3 DNA sequence: TGTGCCAGCAGCCCTATAGCGGGGTCCTACGAGCAGTACTTC. Translating gives CASSPIAGSYEQYF.

The chain has TRBV28 and TRBJ2-2; 7 positions match TRBD1. V dropped 8 bases and J dropped 1; count of bases not matched to a gene: 7. Germline V gene sequence: CDR1 MDHEN, CDR2 SYDVKM. The CDR3 covers 15 residues. CDR3: CASGTRTGNTGELFF. CDR3 DNA sequence: TGTGCCAGCGGAACTCGGACAGGGAACACCGGGGAGCTGTTTTTT.

This clone was detected only a few times. The rearrangement uses TRBV6-8 and TRBJ1-1; 7 nucleotides agree with TRBD1. V lost 6 bases and J lost 4; bases outside the gene matches: 8. Germline CDR1 MNHGY, CDR2 SAAAGT. CDR3 length: 14 amino acids. The chain's CDR3 is CASRGPGGSTEAFF. CDR3 in DNA: TGTGCCAGCAGGGGTCCAGGGGGAAGCACTGAAGCTTTCTTT.

V is TRBV10-2 and J is TRBJ1-1; D is unresolved. The CDR3 consists of 12 residues. CDR1 and CDR2 (germline): WSHSY, SAAADI. Trimming took off 3 bases at V and 4 bases at J, with 6 bases between the two ends. CDR3 sequence: CASSDPITEAFF. CDR3 DNA sequence: TGCGCCAGCAGTGACCCAATCACTGAAGCTTTCTTT.

This clone was counted a few times. This sequence joins TRBV11-3 and TRBJ2-1; D uncertain. The CDR3 extends over 15 amino acids. V gave up 4 bases and J gave up 8 bases, with 18 bases separating them. Germline CDR1 is SGHNT and CDR2 is YENEEA. The CDR3 nucleotides are TGTGCCAGCAGCTCACCCGGCACTGGGAAAGATGAGCAGTTCTTC. This gives the protein CASSSPGTGKDEQFF.

The table lists this clone with a few counts. The chain couples TRBV9 to TRBJ2-1, with D perhaps matching TRBD1 or TRBD2 (5 bases each). Trimming left V 4 bases short and J 9 bases short, with 20 bases between. The CDR3 sequence is 15 residues long. CDR1 is SGDLS, CDR2 YYNGEE, per germline. DNA for the CDR3: TGTGCCAGCAGCTTTGGTCTGGCCCTTGGGGGTGAGCAGTTCTTC. Protein: CASSFGLALGGEQFF.

V is TRBV5-1 and J is TRBJ1-1, with unresolved D. The CDR3 totals 14 residues. In germline, CDR1 is SGHRS, CDR2 YFSETQ. Trimming removed 0 bases at V and 1 base at J, with 7 bases between. CDR3 DNA: TGCGCCAGCAGCTTGGGCAGCTCGAACACTGAAGCTTTCTTT. Its protein product is CASSLGSSNTEAFF.

Sample share makes this clone medium-sized. This chain joins TRBV11-3 and TRBJ2-1; 11 bases map to TRBD2. Germline V gene lookup returns CDR1 SGHNT and CDR2 YENEEA. The CDR3 totals 17 residues. V was clipped by 0 bases and J by 0 bases; unmatched bases: 1. CDR3 DNA sequence: TGTGCCAGCAGCTTAGAACTAGCGGGAGTCTCCTACAATGAGCAGTTCTTC. This encodes CASSLELAGVSYNEQFF.

This clone is medium-sized. The CDR3 DNA reads as TGTGCCAGCAGTACTAGCGGGAGAGGAGGGGAGCTGTTTTTT. It specifies CASSTSGRGGELFF. The chain uses TRBV11-3 and TRBJ2-2; 11 bases map to TRBD2. CDR3 length equals 14 residues. The V gene end was trimmed by 6 bases and the J gene end by 8 bases; junction bases not matched to a gene: 5. Germline CDR1 reads SGHNT; CDR2 reads YENEEA.

Judged by abundance, this clone is medium-sized. This rearrangement joins TRBV6-8 to TRBJ2-7; 9 bases align to TRBD1. Germline V gene data show CDR1 as MNHGY and CDR2 as SAAAGT. The length of the CDR3 is 14 residues. Losses at the gene ends were 2 bases for V and 10 bases for J; bases not matched to a gene: 9. The CDR3 loop reads CASSYTGTGPSQYF. The CDR3 DNA is TGTGCCAGCAGTTACACCGGGACAGGGCCTTCCCAGTACTTC.

This clone has just a few counts. V and J are TRBV9 and TRBJ2-1; D may be TRBD1 (6 bases). This CDR3 is built from 13 residues. V was pared by 4 bases and J by 9 bases, with 14 bases between. Germline loops: CDR1 SGDLS, CDR2 YYNGEE. In nucleotides, the CDR3 is TGTGCCAGCAGCTCGGATGGGGGCCTTGAGCAGTTCTTC. It codes for CASSSDGGLEQFF.

The V call is TRBV5-1, the J call TRBJ2-7, with 7 bases that match TRBD2. Germline values: CDR1 SGHRS, CDR2 YFSETQ. After removal of 0 bases from V and 0 bases from J, the junction contained 3 bases not matched to a gene. The CDR3 is made up of 15 amino acids. The CDR3 nucleotides read TGCGCCAGCAGCTTGGCCGGGACTACCTCCTACGAGCAGTACTTC. Encoded protein: CASSLAGTTSYEQYF.

This rearrangement joins TRBV10-3 to TRBJ2-3; 7 bases match TRBD2. The CDR3 has 16 amino acids. The germline gives CDR1 ENHRY, CDR2 SYGVKD. The V and J ends lost 0 bases and 0 bases, in that order; junction bases with no gene match: 3. The CDR3 DNA reads TGTGCCATCAGTGAGTCAAATAGCGGGAGCACAGATACGCAGTATTTT. Protein: CAISESNSGSTDTQYF.

This clone has just a few counts. The gene calls are TRBV30 and TRBJ1-2; perhaps TRBD1 as D (6 bases). CDR1 and CDR2 (germline): GTSNPN, SVGIG (reference sequence). V was pared by 4 bases and J by 4 bases, with 16 bases between. The CDR3 runs to 14 residues. CDR3 sequence (DNA): TGTGCCTGGACTGGGCAGGGGCGGGCCTATGGCTACACCTTC. It codes for CAWTGQGRAYGYTF.

This clone was observed a handful of times. V is TRBV9 and J is TRBJ2-3; 7 nucleotides line up with TRBD2. Germline V CDR1 and CDR2: SGDLS, YYNGEE. The CDR3 is 15 residues long. V shed 3 bases, J shed 0 bases, and the junction held 4 bases outside the gene matches. The CDR3 DNA reads TGTGCCAGCAGCGCGACTAGCACTAGCACAGATACGCAGTATTTT. Residues: CASSATSTSTDTQYF.

CDR3 nucleotide sequence: TGTGCCAGCTCACCACCTGGGGCACTCTATAGCAATCAGCCCCAGCATTTT. It yields the protein CASSPPGALYSNQPQHF. V gene TRBV18 combines with J gene TRBJ1-5; a weak D match, TRBD1 (5 bases). Germline V gives CDR1 KGHSH, CDR2 LQKENI. This CDR3 has 17 amino acids. Trimming removed 0 bases at V and 0 bases at J, with 12 bases between.

The gene calls are TRBV10-2 and TRBJ1-6, with TRBD1 identical over 7 bases. Germline CDR1 reads WSHSY; CDR2 reads SAAADI. J lost 9 bases, V lost 2 bases, and 10 bases had no gene match. The CDR3 has 16 amino acids. CDR3 amino acids: CASSETETGVISPLHF. The CDR3 DNA reads as TGCGCCAGCAGTGAGACCGAAACAGGGGTCATTTCACCCCTCCACTTT.

The J gene is TRBJ1-5, the V gene TRBV6-8; D is ambiguous. Trimming removed 2 bases from V and 0 bases from J, with 8 bases in between. The CDR3 has 15 residues. Per the germline V gene, CDR1 is MNHGY and CDR2 is SAAAGT. The CDR3 DNA is TGTGCCAGCAGTTACGGAGGCCCTAGCAATCAGCCCCAGCATTTT. Translation: CASSYGGPSNQPQHF.

This rearrangement joins TRBV6-8 to TRBJ2-5; 8 nucleotides match TRBD2. Germline-derived CDR1 and CDR2 are MNHGY and SAAAGT. This CDR3 is 16 amino acids long. Trimming removed 10 bases from V and 1 base from J; junction bases left unmatched: 14. The CDR3 bases are TGTGCCATCAGGGCAGCGGGGGCCGGGGGCCAAGAGACCCAGTACTTC. It yields the protein CAIRAAGAGGQETQYF.

CDR3 sequence: CASSRRGGQPQHF. The CDR3 nucleotides are TGTGCCAGCAGTAGAAGAGGGGGGCAGCCCCAGCATTTT. This chain connects TRBV6-8 to TRBJ1-5; D possibly corresponds to TRBD1 (6 bases). The germline gives CDR1 MNHGY, CDR2 SAAAGT. V lost 5 bases to trimming and J lost 7 bases, with 12 bases between them. CDR3 length equals 13 residues.

This clone was seen a few times. The chain combines TRBV6-8 with TRBJ1-4; D is ambiguous. The CDR3 sequence is 12 residues long. The V gene's germline CDR1 is MNHGY and CDR2 SAAAGT. V gave up 4 bases and J gave up 4 bases, with 4 bases separating them. The CDR3 DNA reads as TGTGCCAGCAGTTTCCTTAATGAAAAACTGTTTTTT. This encodes CASSFLNEKLFF.

This sequence joins TRBV9 and TRBJ2-5; 10 bases fit TRBD1. CDR3 size: 13 residues. Per germline, CDR1 SGDLS and CDR2 YYNGEE. J lost 4 bases, V lost 7 bases, and 4 bases had no gene match. CDR3 sequence: CASGQGVGETQYF. DNA of the CDR3: TGTGCCAGCGGACAGGGGGTAGGAGAGACCCAGTACTTC.

This clone was counted a few times. The chain is built from TRBV28 and TRBJ1-1, with D uncertain. V was shortened by 1 base and J by 1 base, with 10 bases between the two germline ends. There are 15 residues in the CDR3. Looked up from germline, CDR1 is MDHEN and CDR2 is SYDVKM. CDR3 loop: CASSLYPAQNTEAFF. Written as DNA, the CDR3 is TGTGCCAGCAGTTTATACCCAGCCCAGAACACTGAAGCTTTCTTT.

This clone was observed a handful of times. The chain has TRBV30 and TRBJ2-2, with TRBD2 matching over 7 bases. Germline CDR1 GTSNPN, CDR2 SVGIG (reference sequence). V trimming: 3 bases; J trimming: 6 bases; junction bases outside the gene matches: 4. The CDR3 extends over 13 amino acids. CDR3 bases: TGTGCCTGGAGCGCCGGGGGGTCCGGGGAGCTGTTTTTT. Translating gives CAWSAGGSGELFF.

DNA of the CDR3: TGTGCCAGCAGGTCAGAGGTCTGGGGGAACGAGCAGTACTTC. Residues: CASRSEVWGNEQYF. This rearrangement joins TRBV11-3 to TRBJ2-7, with D perhaps assigned TRBD1 or TRBD2 (5 bases each). In germline, CDR1 is SGHNT, CDR2 YENEEA. The V and J ends lost 6 bases and 5 bases respectively, with 17 bases between them. This CDR3 spans 14 amino acids.

This clone was observed a handful of times. A junction boundary mismatches the germline segment, possibly from a read error. The chain joins TRBV6-8 to TRBJ2-7; 8 positions agree with TRBD2. Germline loops: CDR1 MNHGY, CDR2 SAAAGT. The CDR3 sequence is 14 residues long. In DNA form, the CDR3 reads TGTGCCATCAGTACAGCGGGAGCTTCCTACGAGCAGTACTTC. Its protein is CAISTAGASYEQYF.

This clone was seen a handful of times. The gene calls are TRBV6-4 and TRBJ2-1; maybe TRBD2 (7 bases). Germline values: CDR1 MRHNA, CDR2 SNTAGT. There are 15 residues in the CDR3. V lost 3 bases, J lost 4 bases, and 13 bases lay in between. CDR3 sequence: CASSEGGGRYNEQFF. In nucleotides, the CDR3 is TGTGCCAGCAGTGAAGGGGGGGGCCGGTACAATGAGCAGTTCTTC.

This chain links TRBV11-3 with TRBJ1-2; no clear D. The CDR3 runs 16 residues. Germline V gene data show CDR1 as SGHNT and CDR2 as YENEEA. The V end was cut by 5 bases, the J end by 2 bases, with 18 bases between. The CDR3: CASSRATAATNYGYTF. In DNA form, the CDR3 reads TGTGCCAGCAGCCGTGCTACGGCAGCGACAAACTATGGCTACACCTTC.